This is a list of T cell receptor beta chains from one sample in a study of blood T cell repertoires in COVID-19. Only in-frame clones appear in the TCRdb table, and some are missing; sequencing was by immunoSEQ multiplex PCR. The sample includes a few hundred thousand clones, about nine tenths seen only once; the top ten take about 2.2%. Material: peripheral blood. Receptor source: a woman in her forties or fifties who had recovered from COVID-19. Both conserved end residues are part of each CDR3. A D gene is named only where the DNA matches it firmly. For some rows the clone size is stated as once, few or many, or as a class when expanded; others skip it.

v_call	d_call	cdr3_length	j_call	clone_size	cdr3_aa	cdr3_nt
TRBV7-8	-	15	TRBJ1-1	-	CASSLAGALVSEAFF	TGTGCCAGCAGCTTAGCAGGGGCGTTGGTCTCTGAAGCTTTCTTT
TRBV3-1/TRBV3-2	-	18	TRBJ1-1	-	CASSQTLVCPTIQEGPFF	TGTGCCAGCAGCCAAACCCTCGTGTGCCCCACGATACAGGAAGGTCCTTTCTTT
TRBV19	-	9	TRBJ2-1	-	CARGIEQFF	TGTGCCAGGGGCATTGAGCAGTTCTTC
TRBV6-5	TRBD1	13	TRBJ2-7	-	CASSPDRGKEQYF	TGTGCCAGCAGTCCGGACAGGGGGAAAGAGCAGTACTTC
TRBV29-1	TRBD1	11	TRBJ1-2	-	CSGQGAGGYTF	TGCAGCGGACAGGGGGCCGGTGGCTACACCTTC
TRBV4-3	-	15	TRBJ1-5	-	CASSREWGLNQPQHF	TGCGCCAGCAGCCGGGAATGGGGCCTTAATCAGCCCCAGCATTTT
TRBV5-1	-	13	TRBJ2-7	-	CASSLEGLYEQYF	TGCGCCAGCAGCTTGGAGGGACTTTACGAGCAGTACTTC
TRBV5-1	TRBD1	17	TRBJ1-6	few	CASSSIPSGQHNSPLHF	TGCGCCAGCAGCTCAATTCCGTCGGGACAGCATAATTCACCCCTCCACTTT
TRBV28	-	13	TRBJ1-2	-	CASSVGHDYGYTF	TGTGCCAGCAGCGTTGGACACGACTATGGCTACACCTTC
TRBV28	TRBD1	16	TRBJ1-4	-	CASSSRTGTTNEKLFF	TGTGCCAGCAGTTCACGGACAGGGACAACTAATGAAAAACTGTTTTTT
TRBV10-2	TRBD1	17	TRBJ2-1	-	CASSEDRDGSQRNEQFF	TGCGCCAGCAGTGAGGACAGGGACGGATCACAGCGCAATGAGCAGTTCTTC
TRBV25-1	-	11	TRBJ1-2	-	CASSEAYGYTF	TGTGCCAGCAGTGAGGCCTATGGCTACACCTTC
TRBV2	TRBD2	16	TRBJ2-5	many	CASRRTSGGARETQYF	TGTGCCAGCAGGCGGACTAGCGGGGGGGCCAGGGAGACCCAGTACTTC
TRBV30	-	13	TRBJ1-2	-	CAGREAGNYGYTF	TGTGCCGGGAGAGAGGCGGGCAACTATGGCTACACCTTC
TRBV28	TRBD1	15	TRBJ1-6	-	CASSYRQGPNSPLHF	TGTGCCAGCAGTTACCGACAGGGCCCTAATTCACCCCTCCACTTT
TRBV7-2	-	14	TRBJ2-1	-	CASSLVSLGDEQFF	TGTGCCAGCAGCTTAGTATCATTAGGGGATGAGCAGTTCTTC
TRBV10-2	-	15	TRBJ2-1	few	CASGEDWSSYNEQFF	TGCGCCAGCGGTGAGGACTGGAGCTCCTACAATGAGCAGTTCTTC
TRBV9	-	15	TRBJ1-1	-	CASTLGGEPNTEAFF	TGTGCCAGCACTCTAGGGGGGGAACCAAACACTGAAGCTTTCTTT
TRBV20-1	-	11	TRBJ1-1	-	CSAADTPEAFF	TGCAGTGCTGCGGACACGCCTGAAGCTTTCTTT
TRBV29-1	-	12	TRBJ1-1	-	CSARAGGTEAFF	TGCAGCGCCCGAGCGGGGGGCACTGAAGCTTTCTTT
TRBV9	TRBD1	17	TRBJ2-2	few	CASSQVPGQSNTGELFF	TGTGCCAGCAGCCAAGTACCGGGACAGTCGAACACCGGGGAGCTGTTTTTT
TRBV6-4	TRBD2	14	TRBJ2-1	few	CASSAGTSSHEQFF	TGTGCCAGCAGTGCCGGGACTAGCTCGCATGAGCAGTTCTTC
TRBV6-5	-	13	TRBJ1-2	-	CASSYGQNYGYTF	TGTGCCAGCAGTTACGGCCAGAACTATGGCTACACCTTC
TRBV4-1	-	20	TRBJ2-5	-	CASSQETLGGGRTNRETQYF	TGCGCCAGCAGCCAGGAAACTTTGGGGGGTGGGAGAACCAACAGGGAGACCCAGTACTTC
TRBV30	-	13	TRBJ1-6	-	CAWKALGASPLHF	TGTGCCTGGAAAGCCTTGGGGGCATCACCCCTCCACTTT
TRBV4-3	-	13	TRBJ1-5	-	CASSQDRDQPQHF	TGCGCCAGCAGCCAAGATCGGGATCAGCCCCAGCATTTT